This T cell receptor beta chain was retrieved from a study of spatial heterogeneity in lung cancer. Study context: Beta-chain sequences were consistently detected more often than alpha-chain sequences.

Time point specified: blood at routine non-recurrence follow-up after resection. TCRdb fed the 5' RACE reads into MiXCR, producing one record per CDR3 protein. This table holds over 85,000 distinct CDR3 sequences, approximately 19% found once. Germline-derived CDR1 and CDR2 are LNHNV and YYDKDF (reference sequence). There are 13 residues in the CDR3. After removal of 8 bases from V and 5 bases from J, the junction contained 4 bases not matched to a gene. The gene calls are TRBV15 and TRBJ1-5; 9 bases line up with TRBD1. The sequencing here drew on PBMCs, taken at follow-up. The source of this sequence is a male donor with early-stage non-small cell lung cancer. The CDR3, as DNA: TGTGCCACCGGGACAGGGTTGCATCAGCCCCAGCATTTT. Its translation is CATGTGLHQPQHF.